This TCR beta chain was observed in a study of breast tumors, draining lymph nodes, adjacent tissues. General observations from the study: That most tumor T cells come from lymph nodes remained unproven. Tumor repertoires ranked between lymph nodes and nontumor tissue in diversity, with V and J gene preferences. Luminal-like breast cancer showed significantly greater tumor-nontumor repertoire similarity than basal-like breast cancer did.

TCRdb reprocessed the multiplex PCR reads with MiXCR, giving one entry per CDR3 protein. Of about 13,000 distinct CDR3 sequences listed, 45% to 50% are singletons. V lost 5 bases and J lost 5; bases outside the gene matches: 12. The CDR3 extends over 18 amino acids. Per the germline V gene, CDR1 is SGHAT and CDR2 is FQNNGV. As regards this clonotype: Its antigen remains unidentified.

This sequence joins TRBV11-2 and TRBJ2-5, with 15 nucleotides matching TRBD2. Source material: tumor-adjacent breast tissue. This receptor was identified in a female donor with breast cancer. Some clones in this sample may be carry-over from other donors' samples. CDR3 amino acids: CASSPTGLAGGQGETQYF. CDR3 sequence (DNA): TGTGCCAGCAGCCCCACGGGACTAGCGGGAGGTCAGGGGGAGACCCAGTACTTC.